This T cell receptor (beta chain) stems from a study of blood T cell repertoires in COVID-19. This clone appeared a single time. V was cut by 2 bases and J by 2 bases, with 13 bases left in between. This CDR3 region has 15 residues. Germline lookup yields CDR1 SGHRS and CDR2 YFSETQ. Libraries were prepared by immunoSEQ multiplex PCR; TCRdb keeps only in-frame clonotypes and omits some of them. Here the sample spans about 400,000 clones, about 90% being singletons. Sequenced sample: PBMCs or T cells enriched from blood (not recorded which). The receptor was derived from a woman aged 30 to 39 who had recovered from COVID-19. This rearrangement joins TRBV5-1 to TRBJ1-2; possible D gene TRBD1, 5 bases. The CDR3 sequence: CASSLPQTGNYGYTF. As DNA, the CDR3 is TGCGCCAGCAGCTTACCTCAAACAGGCAACTATGGCTACACCTTC.